The rows below give T cell receptor beta chains drawn from one sample of a study of chemoradiotherapy in HPV16-positive cancers. Profiling relied on immunoSEQ multiplex PCR, and the TCRdb table lists in-frame clones only, not all of them. The sample lists some 34,000 clones; approximately 90% were seen once. This specimen consisted of blood, obtained from a patient who underwent chemoradiotherapy. The receptor source for this set is a human donor with HPV-associated anogenital cancer. Both conserved end residues are part of each CDR3. D genes are given only for firm matches. A clone size is listed for some rows: how often the clone was seen (once, few, many), or a class if it is expanded.

size,J,D,V,length,CDR3,DNA
NA,TRBJ1-3,TRBD1,TRBV9,18,CASSAYFGQGAFGNTIYF,TGTGCCAGCAGCGCCTATTTCGGCCAGGGGGCTTTTGGAAACACCATATATTTT
NA,TRBJ2-7,TRBD2,TRBV6-6,15,CASSYPSGGAYEQYF,TGTGCCAGCAGTTACCCGAGCGGGGGGGCCTACGAGCAGTACTTC
once,TRBJ2-7,TRBD2,TRBV7-9,14,CASSSELAIPEQYF,TGTGCCAGCAGCTCAGAACTAGCGATCCCCGAGCAGTACTTC
NA,TRBJ2-1,NA,TRBV9,13,CASSLVSGNEQFF,TGTGCCAGCAGCCTCGTAAGCGGCAATGAGCAGTTCTTC
NA,TRBJ2-7,TRBD1,TRBV5-3,17,CARSQQGASGKSYEQYF,TGTGCCAGAAGCCAACAGGGGGCTAGCGGCAAATCCTACGAGCAGTACTTC
NA,TRBJ2-1,NA,TRBV5-1,16,CASSIQEVSSYNEQFF,TGCGCCAGCAGCATACAGGAGGTTAGCTCCTACAATGAGCAGTTCTTC
NA,TRBJ1-5,NA,TRBV5-1,13,CASSANSNQPQHF,TGCGCCAGCAGCGCCAATAGCAATCAGCCCCAGCATTTT
NA,TRBJ1-1,NA,TRBV2,15,CASSVTGQPNTEAFF,TGTGCCAGCAGTGTAACGGGGCAACCCAACACTGAAGCTTTCTTT
NA,TRBJ1-5,NA,TRBV11-2,16,CASSLTGDPTGPPQHF,TGTGCCAGCAGCTTAACGGGCGACCCGACGGGCCCGCCCCAGCATTTT
NA,TRBJ1-5,NA,TRBV5-1,15,CASSLGQTGSQPQHF,TGCGCCAGCAGCTTGGGCCAAACCGGGAGTCAGCCCCAGCATTTT
NA,TRBJ1-1,NA,TRBV25-1,14,CASSEYWQEGEAFF,TGTGCCAGCAGTGAATATTGGCAGGAAGGTGAAGCTTTCTTT
NA,TRBJ1-1,TRBD1,TRBV7-9,14,CASSSGQGWAEAFF,TGTGCCAGCAGCTCCGGACAGGGGTGGGCTGAAGCTTTCTTT
NA,TRBJ2-7,NA,TRBV11-2,16,CASSLKMAVPSGEQYF,TGTGCCAGCAGCCTAAAAATGGCGGTACCTTCCGGCGAGCAGTACTTC
NA,TRBJ2-3,TRBD2,TRBV4-3,19,CASSQDSPGTSGGADTQYF,TGCGCCAGCAGCCAAGATTCGCCCGGGACTAGCGGGGGGGCAGATACGCAGTATTTT
NA,TRBJ1-1,NA,TRBV5-1,13,CASSEDSDTEAFF,TGCGCCAGCAGCGAGGACAGCGACACTGAAGCTTTCTTT
NA,TRBJ1-1,TRBD1,TRBV14,14,CASSPITGGTEAFF,TGTGCCAGCAGCCCCATCACAGGGGGCACTGAAGCTTTCTTT
NA,TRBJ2-7,NA,TRBV7-3,15,CASSLEGGSSYEQYF,TGTGCCAGCAGCTTAGAGGGGGGCAGCTCCTACGAGCAGTACTTC
NA,TRBJ2-7,TRBD2,TRBV5-6,14,CASSFQGGYYEQYF,TGTGCCAGCAGCTTCCAGGGAGGGTACTACGAGCAGTACTTC
NA,TRBJ1-5,NA,TRBV7-9,14,CASSSSDVNQPQHF,TGTGCCAGCAGCTCCTCGGACGTTAATCAGCCCCAGCATTTT
NA,TRBJ2-3,NA,TRBV7-8,15,CASSLLSSFPDTQYF,TGTGCCAGCAGCTTATTGTCTAGCTTTCCAGATACGCAGTATTTT
NA,TRBJ1-1,TRBD1,TRBV4-1,16,CASSQQGQGQRAEAFF,TGCGCCAGCAGCCAACAAGGACAGGGGCAACGAGCTGAAGCTTTCTTT
NA,TRBJ2-5,NA,TRBV5-4,14,CASSLELTQETQYF,TGTGCCAGCAGCTTGGAACTAACTCAGGAGACCCAGTACTTC
NA,TRBJ1-4,NA,TRBV6-5,14,CASSLRGSDEKLFF,TGTGCCAGCAGCTTAAGGGGGTCCGATGAAAAACTGTTTTTT
NA,TRBJ2-3,NA,TRBV19,15,CASSKAVTLRDTQYF,TGTGCCAGTAGTAAGGCGGTGACTCTGAGGGATACGCAGTATTTT
once,TRBJ2-7,NA,TRBV10-3,13,CAISGRTDYEQYF,TGTGCCATCAGTGGTCGGACAGACTACGAGCAGTACTTC
NA,TRBJ1-4,NA,TRBV25-1,16,CASSTTSGGMQEKLFF,TGTGCCAGCAGTACCACCTCGGGGGGGATGCAGGAAAAACTGTTTTTT
NA,TRBJ2-4,NA,TRBV6-5,14,CASRSVDRTNIQYF,TGTGCCAGCAGATCTGTAGACAGGACAAACATTCAGTACTTC
NA,TRBJ2-1,TRBD2,TRBV10-3,16,CAISAAGGLGVNEQFF,TGTGCCATCAGTGCAGCGGGGGGGCTTGGAGTTAATGAGCAGTTCTTC
NA,TRBJ1-1,NA,TRBV19,14,CASSTLQGYTEAFF,TGTGCCAGTAGCACCTTACAGGGATACACTGAAGCTTTCTTT
NA,TRBJ2-1,TRBD1,TRBV7-9,15,CASSLAQGAHNEQFF,TGTGCCAGCAGCTTAGCTCAGGGGGCTCACAATGAGCAGTTCTTC
NA,TRBJ1-2,NA,TRBV4-1,15,CASSQDPGGGYGYTF,TGCGCCAGCAGCCAAGATCCGGGCGGAGGCTATGGCTACACCTTC
once,TRBJ2-7,TRBD1,TRBV11-2,15,CASNSGTGSSYEQYF,TGTGCCAGCAACTCAGGGACAGGGTCCTCCTACGAGCAGTACTTC
NA,TRBJ2-6,NA,TRBV27,17,CASSLLHISSGANVLTF,TGTGCCAGCAGTTTACTGCACATAAGCTCTGGGGCCAACGTCCTGACTTTC
NA,TRBJ1-1,NA,TRBV18,15,CASSPGGAGHTEAFF,TGTGCCAGCTCACCAGGCGGCGCAGGGCACACTGAAGCTTTCTTT
NA,TRBJ2-2,TRBD1,TRBV18,16,CASSPLPRQGAGELFF,TGTGCCAGCTCACCACTTCCGAGACAGGGAGCCGGGGAGCTGTTTTTT
NA,TRBJ2-5,TRBD2,TRBV7-9,15,CASSLSASGGETQYF,TGTGCCAGCAGCTTATCCGCTAGCGGGGGGGAGACCCAGTACTTC
NA,TRBJ1-2,NA,TRBV5-1,14,CASSLNGVSDGYTF,TGCGCCAGCAGCTTAAACGGGGTCTCGGATGGCTACACCTTC
NA,TRBJ1-5,NA,TRBV19,12,CASRDRDQPQHF,TGTGCCAGTAGGGACAGAGATCAGCCCCAGCATTTT
NA,TRBJ1-4,TRBD1,TRBV28,15,CASSKSQGWFEKLFF,TGTGCCAGCAGTAAGTCACAGGGGTGGTTCGAAAAACTGTTTTTT
NA,TRBJ2-7,TRBD1,TRBV5-4,14,CASSLDRGRGEQYF,TGTGCCAGCAGCTTGGACAGGGGGCGAGGGGAGCAGTACTTC
once,TRBJ2-7,TRBD2,TRBV5-6,17,CASSLRTSGGLLYEQYF,TGTGCCAGCAGCTTGAGGACTAGCGGGGGATTGCTCTACGAGCAGTACTTC
NA,TRBJ1-1,NA,TRBV4-3,16,CASSQDPGTQNTEAFF,TGCGCCAGCAGCCAAGATCCCGGCACGCAGAACACTGAAGCTTTCTTT
NA,TRBJ2-7,NA,TRBV18,13,CASLEGGNYEQYF,TGTGCCAGCCTTGAAGGGGGGAACTACGAGCAGTACTTC
NA,TRBJ2-2,NA,TRBV6-5,12,CASSYSDGELFF,TGTGCCAGCAGTTACTCGGATGGGGAGCTGTTTTTT
NA,TRBJ2-6,NA,TRBV2,16,CASSGQDLSGANVLTF,TGTGCCAGCAGTGGGCAGGATCTCTCTGGGGCCAACGTCCTGACTTTC
NA,TRBJ1-1,NA,TRBV6-5,15,CASSKGSEGVTEAFF,TGTGCCAGCTCCAAGGGTAGTGAGGGAGTCACTGAAGCTTTCTTT
NA,TRBJ2-1,NA,TRBV4-3,15,CASSLSGWGADEQFF,TGCGCCAGCAGCTTGTCGGGCTGGGGGGCGGATGAGCAGTTCTTC
NA,TRBJ1-5,NA,TRBV6-6,12,CASSYSRQPQHF,TGTGCCAGCAGTTACTCACGGCAGCCCCAGCATTTT
NA,TRBJ2-7,NA,TRBV7-9,14,CASSLADRSGEQYF,TGTGCCAGCAGCTTAGCGGACAGATCGGGTGAGCAGTACTTC
NA,TRBJ1-2,NA,TRBV7-3,15,CASSLEPGAIYGYTF,TGTGCCAGCAGCTTAGAGCCGGGGGCCATCTATGGCTACACCTTC
once,TRBJ2-2,NA,TRBV7-3,14,CASSPQGGTGELFF,TGTGCCAGCAGCCCCCAGGGTGGCACCGGGGAGCTGTTTTTT
NA,TRBJ2-6,NA,TRBV15,17,CATSRDGPGSGANVLTF,TGTGCCACCAGCAGAGATGGACCAGGGTCTGGGGCCAACGTCCTGACTTTC
NA,TRBJ1-1,NA,TRBV6-5,13,CASSSPYGLEAFF,TGTGCCAGCAGTTCCCCATACGGCCTTGAAGCTTTCTTT
NA,TRBJ2-2,TRBD1,TRBV4-3,16,CASSPPGQGAGGELFF,TGCGCCAGCAGCCCACCGGGACAGGGGGCCGGCGGGGAGCTGTTTTTT
NA,TRBJ1-3,NA,TRBV19,16,CASSIRFSGSGNTIYF,TGTGCCAGTAGTATTAGGTTTTCGGGTTCTGGAAACACCATATATTTT